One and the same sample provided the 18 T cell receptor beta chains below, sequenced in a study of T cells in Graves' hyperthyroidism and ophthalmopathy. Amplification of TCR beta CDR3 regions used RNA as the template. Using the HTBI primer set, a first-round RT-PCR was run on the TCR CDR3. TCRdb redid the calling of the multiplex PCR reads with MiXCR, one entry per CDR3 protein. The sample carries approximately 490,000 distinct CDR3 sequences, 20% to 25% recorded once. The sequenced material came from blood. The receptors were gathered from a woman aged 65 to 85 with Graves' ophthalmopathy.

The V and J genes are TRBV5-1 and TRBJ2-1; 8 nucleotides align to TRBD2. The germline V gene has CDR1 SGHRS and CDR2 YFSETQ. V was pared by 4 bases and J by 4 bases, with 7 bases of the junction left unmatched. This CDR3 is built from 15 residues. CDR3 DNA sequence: TGCGCCAGCAGCCCGGAGGGACTAGATTACAATGAGCAGTTCTTC. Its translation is CASSPEGLDYNEQFF.

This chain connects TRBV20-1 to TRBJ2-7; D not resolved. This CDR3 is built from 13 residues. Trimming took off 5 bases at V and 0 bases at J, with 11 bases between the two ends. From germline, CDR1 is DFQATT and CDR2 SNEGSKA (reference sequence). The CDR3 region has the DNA TGCAGTGCTCCTTCAGCGAACTCCTACGAGCAGTACTTC. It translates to CSAPSANSYEQYF.

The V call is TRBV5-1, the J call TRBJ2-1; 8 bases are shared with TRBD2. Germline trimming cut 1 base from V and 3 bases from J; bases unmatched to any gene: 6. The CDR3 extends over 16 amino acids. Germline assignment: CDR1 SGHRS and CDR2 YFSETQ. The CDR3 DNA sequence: TGCGCCAGCAGCTTGAACGGACTAGCAGGCTACAATGAGCAGTTCTTC. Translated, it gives CASSLNGLAGYNEQFF.

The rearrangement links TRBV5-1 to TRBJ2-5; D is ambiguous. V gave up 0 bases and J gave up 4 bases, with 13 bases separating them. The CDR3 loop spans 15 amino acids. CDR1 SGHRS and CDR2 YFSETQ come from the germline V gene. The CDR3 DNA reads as TGCGCCAGCAGCTTGGCTCCGGGTATGGGAGAGACCCAGTACTTC. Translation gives CASSLAPGMGETQYF.

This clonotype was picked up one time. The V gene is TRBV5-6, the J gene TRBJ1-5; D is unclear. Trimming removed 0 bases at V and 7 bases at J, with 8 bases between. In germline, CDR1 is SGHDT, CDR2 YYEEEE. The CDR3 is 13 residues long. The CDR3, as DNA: TGTGCCAGCAGCTTGGGCGTGGGCCAGCCCCAGCATTTT. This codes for CASSLGVGQPQHF. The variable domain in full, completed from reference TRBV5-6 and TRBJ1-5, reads DAGVTQSPTHLIKTRGQQVTLRCSPKSGHDTVSWYQQALGQGPQFIFQYYEEEERQRGNFPDRFSGHQFPNYSSELNVNALLLGDSALYLCASSLGVGQPQHFGDGTRLSIL.

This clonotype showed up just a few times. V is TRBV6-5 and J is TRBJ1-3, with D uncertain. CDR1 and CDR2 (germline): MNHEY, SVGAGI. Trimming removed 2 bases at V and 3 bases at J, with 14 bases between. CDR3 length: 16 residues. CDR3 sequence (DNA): TGTGCCAGCAGTTACGGGCCTCCGGCGGGTGGAAACACCATATATTTT. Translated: CASSYGPPAGGNTIYF.

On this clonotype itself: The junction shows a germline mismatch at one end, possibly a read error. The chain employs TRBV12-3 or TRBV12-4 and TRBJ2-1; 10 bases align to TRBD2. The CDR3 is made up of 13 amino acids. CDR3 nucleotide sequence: TGTGCGTCTGGGGCTAGCGGGAGAAATGAGCGGTTCTTC. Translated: CASGASGRNERFF.

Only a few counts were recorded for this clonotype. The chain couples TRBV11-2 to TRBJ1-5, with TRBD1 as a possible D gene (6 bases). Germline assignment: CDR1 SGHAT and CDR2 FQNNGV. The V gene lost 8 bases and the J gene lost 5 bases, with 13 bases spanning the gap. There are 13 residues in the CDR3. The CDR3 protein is CASATGEHQPQHF. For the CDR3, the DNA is TGTGCCAGCGCGACAGGCGAGCATCAGCCCCAGCATTTT.

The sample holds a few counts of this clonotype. The CDR3 region has the DNA TGTGCCAGCAGCGTAGAAGGCCTGAACACTGAAGCTTTCTTT. Translating it yields CASSVEGLNTEAFF. This sequence joins TRBV9 and TRBJ1-1, with D uncertain. Per the germline V gene, CDR1 is SGDLS and CDR2 is YYNGEE. V dropped 0 bases and J dropped 0 bases, with 6 bases sitting between them. There are 14 residues in the CDR3.

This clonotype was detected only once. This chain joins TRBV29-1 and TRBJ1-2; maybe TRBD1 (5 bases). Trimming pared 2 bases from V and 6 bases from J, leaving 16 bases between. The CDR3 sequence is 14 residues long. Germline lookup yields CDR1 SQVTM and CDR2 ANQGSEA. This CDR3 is CSVEQKTGRNGYTF. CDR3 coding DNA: TGCAGCGTTGAACAGAAGACGGGACGGAATGGCTACACCTTC.

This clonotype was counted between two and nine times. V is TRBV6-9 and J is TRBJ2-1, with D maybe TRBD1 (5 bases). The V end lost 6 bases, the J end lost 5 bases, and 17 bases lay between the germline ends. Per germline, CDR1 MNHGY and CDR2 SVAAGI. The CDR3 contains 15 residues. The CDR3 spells CASRPQGNNNNEQFF. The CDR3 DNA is TGTGCCAGCAGACCCCAGGGTAACAATAACAATGAGCAGTTCTTC.

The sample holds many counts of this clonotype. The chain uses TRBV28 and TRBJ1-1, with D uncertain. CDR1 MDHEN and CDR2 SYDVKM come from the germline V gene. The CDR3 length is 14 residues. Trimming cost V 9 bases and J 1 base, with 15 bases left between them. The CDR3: CASSEGGWNTEAFF. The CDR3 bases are TGTGCCAGTTCAGAGGGCGGCTGGAACACTGAAGCTTTCTTT.

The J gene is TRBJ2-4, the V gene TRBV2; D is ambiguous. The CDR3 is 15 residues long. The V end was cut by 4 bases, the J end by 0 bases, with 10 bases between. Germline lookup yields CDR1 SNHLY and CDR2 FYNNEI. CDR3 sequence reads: CASSGSTLAKNIQYF. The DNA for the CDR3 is TGTGCCAGCAGTGGCAGTACTCTAGCCAAAAACATTCAGTACTTC. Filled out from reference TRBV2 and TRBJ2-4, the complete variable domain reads EPEVTQTPSHQVTQMGQEVILRCVPISNHLYFYWYRQILGQKVEFLVSFYNNEISEKSEIFDDQFSVERPDGSNFTLKIRSTKLEDSAMYFCASSGSTLAKNIQYFGAGTRLSVL.

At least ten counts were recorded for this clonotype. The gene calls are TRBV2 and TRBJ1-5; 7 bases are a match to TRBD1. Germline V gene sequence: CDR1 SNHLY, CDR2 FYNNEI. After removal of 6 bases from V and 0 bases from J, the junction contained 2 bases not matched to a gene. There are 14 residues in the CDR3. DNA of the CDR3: TGTGCCAGCAGCGGACAGGCTAGCAATCAGCCCCAGCATTTT. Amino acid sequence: CASSGQASNQPQHF.

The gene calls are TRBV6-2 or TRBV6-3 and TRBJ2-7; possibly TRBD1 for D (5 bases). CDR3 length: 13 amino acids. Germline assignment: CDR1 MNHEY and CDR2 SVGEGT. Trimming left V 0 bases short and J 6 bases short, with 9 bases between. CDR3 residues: CASSYSTGGEQYF. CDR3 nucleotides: TGTGCCAGCAGTTACTCAACAGGTGGCGAGCAGTACTTC.

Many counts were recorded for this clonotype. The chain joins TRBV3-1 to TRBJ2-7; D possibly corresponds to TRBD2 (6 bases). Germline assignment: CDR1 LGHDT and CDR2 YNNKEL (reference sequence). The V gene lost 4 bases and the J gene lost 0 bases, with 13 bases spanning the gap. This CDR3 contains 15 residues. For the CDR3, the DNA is TGTGCCAGCAGCCCCGGACTACCTGGCTCCTACGAGCAGTACTTC. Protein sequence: CASSPGLPGSYEQYF.

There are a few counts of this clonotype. CDR3 DNA sequence: TGCGCCAGCAGCTTGCTAGCGGGTCGCCCAAGTGGGGAGCTGTTTTTT. This translates into CASSLLAGRPSGELFF. The genes are TRBV5-1 and TRBJ2-2; the match to TRBD2 covers 8 bases. With 1 base clipped from V and 8 bases from J, the junction kept 10 bases outside the gene matches. CDR1 and CDR2 (germline): SGHRS, YFSETQ. This CDR3 spans 16 amino acids.

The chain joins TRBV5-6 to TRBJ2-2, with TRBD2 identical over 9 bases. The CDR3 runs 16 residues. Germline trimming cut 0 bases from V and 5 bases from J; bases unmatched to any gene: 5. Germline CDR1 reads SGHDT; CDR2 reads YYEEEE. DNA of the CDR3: TGTGCCAGCAGCTTGGCGGGACTAGCTAGGACCGGGGAGCTGTTTTTT. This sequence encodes CASSLAGLARTGELFF.